This T cell receptor beta chain was sequenced in a study of a mutant IDH1 vaccine in newly diagnosed glioma. Here immunoSEQ multiplex PCR was the method, and the copy in TCRdb shows in-frame clones only, minus some. The repertoire consists of about 30,000 clones, with around 85% occurring once and the leading ten covering about 24%. As to this clone: Its antigen is undetermined.

Time point defined: week 5, during vaccination. A 20-mer mutant IDH1 peptide at 300 ug was injected subcutaneously with topical imiquimod. Astrocytomas that were new, WHO grade 3 or 4, IDH1-mutant and ATRX-lost were present in the donors. CDR1 SQVTM and CDR2 ANQGSEA come from the germline V gene. Trimming left V 0 bases short and J 5 bases short, with 8 bases between. This CDR3 region has 13 residues. The sequences come from PBMCs, collected from a glioma patient whose treatment included an IDH1 peptide vaccine. The gene calls are TRBV29-1 and TRBJ2-1; D gene ambiguous. The TCR comes from a man aged 25-45 years with glioma. The CDR3 DNA is TGCAGCGTTGAAGATCTCGAAAACAATGAGCAGTTCTTC. Amino acids: CSVEDLENNEQFF.